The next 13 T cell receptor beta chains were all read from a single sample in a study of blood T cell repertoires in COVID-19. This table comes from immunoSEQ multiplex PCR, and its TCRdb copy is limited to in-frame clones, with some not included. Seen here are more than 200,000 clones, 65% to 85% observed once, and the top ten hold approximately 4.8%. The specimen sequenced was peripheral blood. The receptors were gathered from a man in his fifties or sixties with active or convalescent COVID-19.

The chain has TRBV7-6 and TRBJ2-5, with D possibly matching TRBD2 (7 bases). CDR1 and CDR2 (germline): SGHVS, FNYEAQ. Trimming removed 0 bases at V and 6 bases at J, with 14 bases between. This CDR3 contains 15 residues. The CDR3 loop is CASSLAIEGGQTQYF. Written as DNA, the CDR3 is TGTGCCAGCAGCTTAGCAATAGAGGGGGGGCAGACCCAGTACTTC.

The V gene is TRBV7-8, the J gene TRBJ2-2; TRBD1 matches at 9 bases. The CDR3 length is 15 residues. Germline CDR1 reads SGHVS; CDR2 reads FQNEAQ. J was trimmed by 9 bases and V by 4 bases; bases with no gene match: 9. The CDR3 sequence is CASSWSGTGSRELFF. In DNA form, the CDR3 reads TGTGCCAGCAGCTGGTCCGGGACAGGGTCCCGGGAGCTGTTTTTT.

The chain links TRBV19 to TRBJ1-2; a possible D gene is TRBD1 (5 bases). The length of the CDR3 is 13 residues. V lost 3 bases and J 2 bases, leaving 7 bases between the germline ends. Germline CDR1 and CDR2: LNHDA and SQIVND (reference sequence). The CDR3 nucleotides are TGTGCCAGTAGTATCCAGGGCAACTATGGCTACACCTTC. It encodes CASSIQGNYGYTF. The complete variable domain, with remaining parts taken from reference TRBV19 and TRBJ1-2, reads DGGITQSPKYLFRKEGQNVTLSCEQNLNHDAMYWYRQDPGQGLRLIYYSQIVNDFQKGDIAEGYSVSREKKESFPLTVTSAQKNPTAFYLCASSIQGNYGYTFGSGTRLTVV.

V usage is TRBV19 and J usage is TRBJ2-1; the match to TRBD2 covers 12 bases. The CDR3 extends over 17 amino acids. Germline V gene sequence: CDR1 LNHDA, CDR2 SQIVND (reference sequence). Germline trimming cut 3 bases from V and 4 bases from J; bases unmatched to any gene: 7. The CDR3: CASSIPLAGGPYNEQFF. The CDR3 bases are TGTGCCAGTAGTATCCCGCTAGCGGGGGGGCCTTACAATGAGCAGTTCTTC.

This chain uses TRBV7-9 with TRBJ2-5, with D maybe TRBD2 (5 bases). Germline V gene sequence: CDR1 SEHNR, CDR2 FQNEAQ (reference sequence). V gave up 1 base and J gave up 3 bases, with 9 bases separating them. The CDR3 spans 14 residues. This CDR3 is CASSLGTAKETQYF. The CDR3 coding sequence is TGTGCCAGCAGCTTAGGGACTGCCAAAGAGACCCAGTACTTC. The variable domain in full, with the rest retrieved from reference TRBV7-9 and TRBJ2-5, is DTGVSQNPRHKITKRGQNVTFRCDPISEHNRLYWYRQTLGQGPEFLTYFQNEAQLEKSRLLSDRFSAERPKGSFSTLEIQRTEQGDSAMYLCASSLGTAKETQYFGPGTRLLVL.

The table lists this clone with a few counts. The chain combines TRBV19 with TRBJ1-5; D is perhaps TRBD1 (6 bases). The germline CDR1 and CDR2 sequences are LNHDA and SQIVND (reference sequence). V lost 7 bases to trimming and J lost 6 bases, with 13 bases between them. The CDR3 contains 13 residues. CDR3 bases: TGTGCCAGTACCAAGGACAGAAGTCAGCCCCAGCATTTT. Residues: CASTKDRSQPQHF.

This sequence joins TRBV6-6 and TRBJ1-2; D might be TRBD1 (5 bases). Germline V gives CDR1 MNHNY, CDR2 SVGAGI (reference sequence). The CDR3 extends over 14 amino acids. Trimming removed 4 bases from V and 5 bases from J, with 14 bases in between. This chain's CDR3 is CASSSSAGKYGYTF. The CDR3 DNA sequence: TGTGCCAGCAGTTCTTCCGCAGGGAAATATGGCTACACCTTC.

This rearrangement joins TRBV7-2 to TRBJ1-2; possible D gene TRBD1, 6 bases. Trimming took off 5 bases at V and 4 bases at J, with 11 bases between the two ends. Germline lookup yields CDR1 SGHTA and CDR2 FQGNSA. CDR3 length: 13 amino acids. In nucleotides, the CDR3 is TGTGCCAGCAGCCCCGGACAGATCTATGGCTACACCTTC. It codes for CASSPGQIYGYTF.

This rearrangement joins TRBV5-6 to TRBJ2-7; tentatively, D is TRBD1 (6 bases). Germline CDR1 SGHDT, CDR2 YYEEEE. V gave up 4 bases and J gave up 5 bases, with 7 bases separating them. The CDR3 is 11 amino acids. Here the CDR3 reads CASSHRDEQYF. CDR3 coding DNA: TGTGCCAGCAGCCACAGGGACGAGCAGTACTTC.

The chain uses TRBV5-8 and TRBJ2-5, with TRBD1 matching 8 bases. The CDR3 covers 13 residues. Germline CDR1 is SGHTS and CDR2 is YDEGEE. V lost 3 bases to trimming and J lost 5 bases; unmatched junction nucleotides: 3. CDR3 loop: CASSSGGRETQYF. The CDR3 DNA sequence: TGTGCCAGCAGCTCAGGGGGCCGGGAGACCCAGTACTTC. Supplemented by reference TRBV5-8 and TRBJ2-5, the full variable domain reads EAGVTQSPTHLIKTRGQQATLRCSPISGHTSVYWYQQALGLGLQFLLWYDEGEERNRGNFPPRFSGRQFPNYSSELNVNALELEDSALYLCASSSGGRETQYFGPGTRLLVL.

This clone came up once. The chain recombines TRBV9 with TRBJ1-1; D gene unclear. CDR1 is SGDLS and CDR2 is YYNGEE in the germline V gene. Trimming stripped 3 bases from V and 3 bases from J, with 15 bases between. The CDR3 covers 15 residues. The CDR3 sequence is CASSANETPYTEAFF. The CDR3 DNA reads TGTGCCAGCAGCGCGAACGAGACTCCTTACACTGAAGCTTTCTTT.

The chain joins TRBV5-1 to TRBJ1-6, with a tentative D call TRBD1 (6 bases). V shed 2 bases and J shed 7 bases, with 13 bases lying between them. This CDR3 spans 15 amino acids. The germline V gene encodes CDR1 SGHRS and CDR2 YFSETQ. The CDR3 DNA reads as TGCGCCAGCAGCTTCCGGGACACCCTAAATTCACCCCTCCACTTT. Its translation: CASSFRDTLNSPLHF. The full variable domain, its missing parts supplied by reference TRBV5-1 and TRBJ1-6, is KAGVTQTPRYLIKTRGQQVTLSCSPISGHRSVSWYQQTPGQGLQFLFEYFSETQRNKGNFPGRFSGRQFSNSRSEMNVSTLELGDSALYLCASSFRDTLNSPLHFGNGTRLTVT.

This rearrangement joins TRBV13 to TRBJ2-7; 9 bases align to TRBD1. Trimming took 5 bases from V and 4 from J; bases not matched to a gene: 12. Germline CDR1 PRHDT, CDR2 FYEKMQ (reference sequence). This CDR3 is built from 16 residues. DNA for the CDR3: TGTGCCAGCAGCATATCCGGGACAGGGAGTACGTACGAGCAGTACTTC. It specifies CASSISGTGSTYEQYF.